The clone carrying this TCR beta chain was counted a few times. The data belong to a study of response to subunit inactivated influenza vaccine. One entry per CDR3 protein results from TCRdb running MiXCR on the RT-PCR reads. The table has roughly 700,000 distinct CDR3 sequences, roughly 14% seen once. CDR1 MGHRA and CDR2 YSYEKL come from the germline V gene. This CDR3 has 17 amino acids. V lost 1 base and J 0 bases, leaving 13 bases between the germline ends. The genes are TRBV4-1 and TRBJ2-4, with D tentatively TRBD1 (6 bases). The sequence was collected from a man aged 50 or older who received an inactivated influenza vaccine. The input for sequencing was PBMCs from blood, taken 14 days before vaccination. The CDR3 nucleotides are TGCGCCAGCAGCCAAGTCGGACAGCGGTTAGCCAAAAACATTCAGTACTTC. This translates into CASSQVGQRLAKNIQYF.